Each of the 25 T cell receptor beta chains below was sequenced from the same sample in a study of blood T cell repertoires in COVID-19. TCRdb's copy holds only in-frame clones and misses some; the assay was immunoSEQ multiplex PCR. The sample has fewer than 200,000 clones, approximately 84% seen once. Material: PBMCs or T cells enriched from blood (not recorded which). Receptors were obtained from a man aged 50 to 60 who had recovered from COVID-19.

This chain connects TRBV4-3 to TRBJ2-3, with D perhaps TRBD2 (7 bases). CDR1 and CDR2 from the germline V gene are LGHNA and YSLEER. The CDR3 has 17 amino acids. V shed 0 bases and J shed 1 base, with 14 bases lying between them. CDR3 in DNA: TGCGCCAGCAGCCAAGAGGGGGGGCTTGGTGGCACAGATACGCAGTATTTT. Residues: CASSQEGGLGGTDTQYF.

The count of this clone is one. The chain combines TRBV12-3 or TRBV12-4 with TRBJ2-3, with no clear D. The CDR3 has 12 amino acids. The V and J ends lost 5 bases and 2 bases respectively, with 5 bases between them. As DNA, the CDR3 is TGTGCCAGCAGTCCGGTCACAGATACGCAGTATTTT. Its translation: CASSPVTDTQYF.

The genes are TRBV9 and TRBJ1-6; D remains unclear. CDR3 size: 14 residues. V lost 1 base to trimming and J lost 6 bases, with 8 bases between them. Germline V CDR1 and CDR2: SGDLS, YYNGEE. CDR3 sequence reads: CASSVQDFNSPLHF. DNA for the CDR3: TGTGCCAGCAGCGTACAGGATTTTAATTCACCCCTCCACTTT. The full variable domain, rest sourced from reference TRBV9 and TRBJ1-6, is DSGVTQTPKHLITATGQRVTLRCSPRSGDLSVYWYQQSLDQGLQFLIQYYNGEERAKGNILERFSAQQFPDLHSELNLSSLELGDSALYFCASSVQDFNSPLHFGNGTRLTVT.

This clone was seen once. The chain recombines TRBV12-5 with TRBJ2-3; D might be TRBD2 (6 bases). V was trimmed by 0 bases and J by 4 bases, leaving 11 bases between them. CDR1 is LGHNT, CDR2 FRNRAP, per germline. This CDR3 comprises 15 residues. In DNA form, the CDR3 reads TGTGCTAGTGGTTTGGTAGGGCGGGGACCAGATACGCAGTATTTT. It yields the protein CASGLVGRGPDTQYF.

The chain combines TRBV7-9 with TRBJ2-2, with 9 bases fitting TRBD1. J was trimmed by 3 bases and V by 4 bases; bases with no gene match: 9. The CDR3 spans 17 residues. The germline gives CDR1 SEHNR, CDR2 FQNEAQ (reference sequence). CDR3 in DNA: TGTGCCAGCAGCTCCATGCCGGGACAGGGATACACCGGGGAGCTGTTTTTT. Translation gives CASSSMPGQGYTGELFF. The full variable domain, its missing parts supplied by reference TRBV7-9 and TRBJ2-2, is DTGVSQNPRHKITKRGQNVTFRCDPISEHNRLYWYRQTLGQGPEFLTYFQNEAQLEKSRLLSDRFSAERPKGSFSTLEIQRTEQGDSAMYLCASSSMPGQGYTGELFFGEGSRLTVL.

The V call is TRBV24-1, the J call TRBJ2-2, with TRBD1 identical over 8 bases. Per germline, CDR1 KGHDR and CDR2 SFDVKD. Unmatched junction bases numbered 8, after V lost 0 bases and J lost 9 bases. The CDR3 length is 16 residues. Here the CDR3 reads CATSDLHSQGARELFF. As DNA, the CDR3 is TGTGCCACCAGTGATTTGCACAGTCAGGGGGCGCGGGAGCTGTTTTTT.

CDR3 residues: CAWSVTGSYEQYF. Here the CDR3 DNA reads TGTGCCTGGAGTGTGACAGGGTCCTACGAGCAGTACTTC. V and J are TRBV30 and TRBJ2-7; 7 bases are shared with TRBD1. CDR1 and CDR2 (germline): GTSNPN, SVGIG (reference sequence). The CDR3 is 13 amino acids. Unmatched junction bases numbered 0, after V lost 0 bases and J lost 1 base. The full variable domain, its missing parts supplied by reference TRBV30 and TRBJ2-7, is SQTIHQWPATLVQPVGSPLSLECTVEGTSNPNLYWYRQAAGRGLQLLFYSVGIGQISSEVPQNLSASRPQDRQFILSSKKLLLSDSGFYLCAWSVTGSYEQYFGPGTRLTVT.

This clone was found a few times. The V gene is TRBV2, the J gene TRBJ1-1, with D possibly being TRBD1 (6 bases). The germline V gene encodes CDR1 SNHLY and CDR2 FYNNEI. V was clipped by 6 bases and J by 11 bases, with 19 bases between them. The CDR3 covers 13 residues. The CDR3 here is CASREQGASGAFF. Written as DNA, the CDR3 is TGTGCCAGCAGAGAACAGGGTGCGAGCGGGGCTTTCTTT. Drawing the rest from reference TRBV2 and TRBJ1-1, the complete variable domain is EPEVTQTPSHQVTQMGQEVILRCVPISNHLYFYWYRQILGQKVEFLVSFYNNEISEKSEIFDDQFSVERPDGSNFTLKIRSTKLEDSAMYFCASREQGASGAFFGQGTRLTVV.

The gene calls are TRBV5-6 and TRBJ2-7, with D possibly being TRBD2 (6 bases). The CDR3 length is 15 residues. V was clipped by 0 bases and J by 2 bases, with 12 bases between them. Looked up from germline, CDR1 is SGHDT and CDR2 is YYEEEE. CDR3 sequence reads: CASSLVGGAAYEQYF. In DNA, the CDR3 is TGTGCCAGCAGCTTGGTTGGCGGGGCCGCCTACGAGCAGTACTTC.

V usage is TRBV5-5 and J usage is TRBJ1-4; D is unclear. Trimming cost V 0 bases and J 0 bases, with 12 bases left between them. There are 17 residues in the CDR3. The germline V gene has CDR1 SGHKS and CDR2 YYEKEE (reference sequence). The CDR3 reads CASSLGASHSTNEKLFF. CDR3 DNA sequence: TGTGCCAGCAGCTTGGGGGCCAGCCACTCAACTAATGAAAAACTGTTTTTT. Variable domain in full (rest from reference TRBV5-5 and TRBJ1-4): DAGVTQSPTHLIKTRGQQVTLRCSPISGHKSVSWYQQVLGQGPQFIFQYYEKEERGRGNFPDRFSARQFPNYSSELNVNALLLGDSALYLCASSLGASHSTNEKLFFGSGTQLSVL.

The rearrangement links TRBV24-1 to TRBJ2-3; possibly TRBD1 for D (5 bases). The CDR3 has 15 residues. V was cut by 10 bases and J by 2 bases, with 18 bases left in between. Germline CDR1 KGHDR, CDR2 SFDVKD. The CDR3 protein is CATAGAEDITDTQYF. The CDR3 nucleotides read TGTGCCACGGCTGGGGCAGAAGATATCACAGATACGCAGTATTTT.

V and J are TRBV11-2 and TRBJ1-2, with TRBD1 as a possible D gene (5 bases). Per the germline V gene, CDR1 is SGHAT and CDR2 is FQNNGV. Trimming pared 7 bases from V and 2 bases from J, leaving 17 bases between. The CDR3 is 15 amino acids. The CDR3 DNA is TGTGCCAGCACCCACATGGAGACAGTGAACTATGGCTACACCTTC. Its protein product is CASTHMETVNYGYTF.

The chain joins TRBV5-1 to TRBJ1-4, with 9 bases fitting TRBD1. V was pared by 4 bases and J by 8 bases, with 12 bases of the junction left unmatched. This CDR3 is 16 amino acids long. CDR1 and CDR2 (germline): SGHRS, YFSETQ. The CDR3 DNA sequence: TGCGCCAGCAGCCCAATTCCGGGACAGGGAGACGAAAAACTGTTTTTT. The encoded protein is CASSPIPGQGDEKLFF.

This chain links TRBV20-1 with TRBJ2-7; D is possibly TRBD1 (5 bases). This CDR3 contains 14 residues. Germline CDR1 DFQATT, CDR2 SNEGSKA (reference sequence). The germline V and J ends were trimmed by 3 bases and 1 base, with 13 bases remaining between them. CDR3 nucleotides: TGCAGTGCTAGTGCCGCCGACAGATCCTACGAGCAGTACTTC. Translated: CSASAADRSYEQYF.

This chain joins TRBV5-6 and TRBJ2-7; D is possibly TRBD1 (7 bases). This CDR3 has 13 residues. Germline-derived CDR1 and CDR2 are SGHDT and YYEEEE. V was cut by 4 bases and J by 2 bases, with 10 bases left in between. CDR3 loop: CASSAGQPYEQYF. For the CDR3, the DNA is TGTGCCAGCAGCGCGGGACAGCCCTACGAGCAGTACTTC. Supplemented by reference TRBV5-6 and TRBJ2-7, the full variable domain reads DAGVTQSPTHLIKTRGQQVTLRCSPKSGHDTVSWYQQALGQGPQFIFQYYEEEERQRGNFPDRFSGHQFPNYSSELNVNALLLGDSALYLCASSAGQPYEQYFGPGTRLTVT.

Turning to this clone: With a much larger clone just one base away, this may be a read error. This chain uses TRBV10-3 with TRBJ1-1; D is ambiguous. Germline V gives CDR1 ENHRY, CDR2 SYGVKD. The CDR3 loop spans 13 amino acids. Deletions cut 6 bases from V and 1 base from J, with 9 bases between. In DNA form, the CDR3 reads TGTGCCATCAGCTTCCGACAGAACACTGAAGCTTTCTTT. Residues: CAISFRQNTEAFF.

This chain joins TRBV9 and TRBJ1-1; possibly TRBD1 for D (5 bases). The V and J ends lost 4 bases and 1 base respectively, with 14 bases between them. CDR3 length equals 15 residues. CDR1 is SGDLS and CDR2 is YYNGEE in the germline V gene. CDR3 DNA: TGTGCCAGCAGCCCAGGGCAGGGATGGAACACTGAAGCTTTCTTT. This sequence encodes CASSPGQGWNTEAFF.

This clone was counted at least ten times. The chain has TRBV3-1 (or the pseudogene TRBV3-2) and TRBJ2-7, with unresolved D. The V gene lost 3 bases and the J gene lost 4 bases, with 10 bases spanning the gap. CDR1 LGHDT and CDR2 YNNKEL come from the germline V gene (reference sequence). The CDR3 runs 13 residues. The CDR3 region has the DNA TGTGCCAGCAGCCAGACTCCATCGTACGAGCAGTACTTC. This encodes CASSQTPSYEQYF.

The chain is built from TRBV6-6 and TRBJ1-2, with a weak D call TRBD1 (5 bases). This CDR3 has 16 residues. Deletions cut 7 bases from V and 0 bases from J, with 18 bases between. Per the germline V gene, CDR1 is MNHNY and CDR2 is SVGAGI (reference sequence). The CDR3 here is CASNPRWGGTNYGYTF. As DNA, the CDR3 is TGTGCCAGCAATCCCCGTTGGGGGGGTACTAACTATGGCTACACCTTC.

This sequence joins TRBV27 and TRBJ2-2; 9 bases line up with TRBD1. The CDR3 runs 17 residues. Germline V gene sequence: CDR1 MNHEY, CDR2 SMNVEV (reference sequence). With 6 bases clipped from V and 0 bases from J, the junction kept 8 bases outside the gene matches. In nucleotides, the CDR3 is TGTGCCAGCAGCCGTAGACAGGGGGTTGCGAACACCGGGGAGCTGTTTTTT. Encoded protein: CASSRRQGVANTGELFF.

The J gene is TRBJ2-5, the V gene TRBV7-8, with D unclear. Germline assignment: CDR1 SGHVS and CDR2 FQNEAQ. V lost 5 bases and J lost 5, with 18 bases in between. The CDR3 consists of 15 residues. The CDR3 here is CASSPWADLQETQYF. For the CDR3, the DNA is TGTGCCAGCAGCCCATGGGCCGATCTTCAGGAGACCCAGTACTTC. The full variable domain, its missing parts supplied by reference TRBV7-8 and TRBJ2-5, is GAGVSQSPRYKVAKRGQDVALRCDPISGHVSLFWYQQALGQGPEFLTYFQNEAQLDKSGLPSDRFFAERPEGSVSTLKIQRTQQEDSAVYLCASSPWADLQETQYFGPGTRLLVL.

In DNA, the CDR3 is TGTGCCAGCAGCCAAGTGGGCAGGGGGCAGGGAGGCTACACCTTC. Amino acids: CASSQVGRGQGGYTF. J is TRBJ1-2 and V is TRBV4-2; 8 bases agree with TRBD1. This CDR3 contains 15 residues. The V gene end was trimmed by 1 base and the J gene end by 8 bases; junction bases not matched to a gene: 9. Germline assignment: CDR1 LGHNA and CDR2 YNFKEQ.

Here the CDR3 reads CASSQDNSPNTEAFF. The CDR3 DNA is TGCGCCAGCAGCCAAGATAACAGTCCGAACACTGAAGCTTTCTTT. This chain connects TRBV4-1 to TRBJ1-1, with D uncertain. Germline V lookup: CDR1 MGHRA, CDR2 YSYEKL. This CDR3 contains 15 residues. V was shortened by 0 bases and J by 1 base, with 9 bases between the two germline ends.

The chain employs TRBV2 and TRBJ2-7, with TRBD1 matching over 10 bases. Germline-derived CDR1 and CDR2 are SNHLY and FYNNEI. V shed 6 bases, J shed 7 bases, and the junction held 6 bases outside the gene matches. There are 13 residues in the CDR3. The CDR3 DNA sequence: TGTGCCAGCAGGAGACAGGGGGCTTTAGAGCAGTACTTC. It codes for CASRRQGALEQYF.

This rearrangement joins TRBV6-1 to TRBJ1-1; 9 positions agree with TRBD1. Trimming cost V 0 bases and J 3 bases; bases outside gene matches: 5. This CDR3 region has 16 residues. Germline CDR1 MNHNS, CDR2 SASEGT. CDR3 residues: CASSEAGGTGYTEAFF. The CDR3 region has the DNA TGTGCCAGCAGTGAAGCAGGAGGGACAGGGTACACTGAAGCTTTCTTT.